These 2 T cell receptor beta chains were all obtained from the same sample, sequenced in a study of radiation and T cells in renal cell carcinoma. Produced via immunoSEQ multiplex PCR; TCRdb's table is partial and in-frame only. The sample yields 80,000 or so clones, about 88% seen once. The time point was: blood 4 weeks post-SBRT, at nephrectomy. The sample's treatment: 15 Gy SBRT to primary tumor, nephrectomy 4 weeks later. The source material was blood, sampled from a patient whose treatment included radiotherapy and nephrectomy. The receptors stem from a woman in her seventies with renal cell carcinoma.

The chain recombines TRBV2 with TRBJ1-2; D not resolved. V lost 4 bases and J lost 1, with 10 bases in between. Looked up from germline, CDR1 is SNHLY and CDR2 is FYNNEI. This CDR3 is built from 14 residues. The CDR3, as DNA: TGTGCCAGCAGTGTGAGCGGAAGTAACTATGGCTACACCTTC. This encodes CASSVSGSNYGYTF. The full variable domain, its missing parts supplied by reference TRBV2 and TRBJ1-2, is EPEVTQTPSHQVTQMGQEVILRCVPISNHLYFYWYRQILGQKVEFLVSFYNNEISEKSEIFDDQFSVERPDGSNFTLKIRSTKLEDSAMYFCASSVSGSNYGYTFGSGTRLTVV.

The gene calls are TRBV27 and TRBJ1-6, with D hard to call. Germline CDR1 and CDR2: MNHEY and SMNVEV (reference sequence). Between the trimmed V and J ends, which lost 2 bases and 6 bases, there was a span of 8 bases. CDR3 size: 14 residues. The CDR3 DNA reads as TGTGCCAGCAGTTTAGGTCCTTTTAATTCACCCCTCCACTTT. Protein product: CASSLGPFNSPLHF.